This TCR beta chain was sequenced during a study of cytomegalovirus exposure and HLA in healthy donors. The overall study: Findings of an earlier analysis included around 100 million unique TCR beta sequences from 200 million or so T cells.

Comment on this clone: The antigen is unknown. This sample also contains other DNA sequences that code for the same CDR3.

The PCR was carried out with 60 Vbeta primers and 13 Jbeta primers. Measured with immunoSEQ multiplex PCR; TCRdb has only the in-frame clones, and not every one. This table has about 100,000 clones, 79% appearing once. Deletions cut 1 base from V and 10 bases from J, with 23 bases between. Germline CDR1 is SGHTA and CDR2 is FQGNSA. The CDR3 has 18 residues. Study-level findings and limits: Later analysis reportedly placed an Asian-associated ancestry cluster below the roughly 690-donor mean in N-insertions. DRB1 showed the most TCR associations and HLA-C the fewest in a later analysis, as rates varied by HLA locus. Most likely, a cluster of highly shared sequence variants arose as a sequencing artifact.

The chain is built from TRBV7-2 and TRBJ1-6; D is undetermined. The specimen sequenced was PBMCs. This sequence was found in a woman aged 40-49 years in good health and CMV-seronegative. The CDR3 DNA reads as TGTGCCAGCAGCTTAGGGGCCTACCGGATCAGGTCTAACTCACCCCTCCACTTT. Protein product: CASSLGAYRIRSNSPLHF.